The present T cell receptor (beta chain) was sequenced within a study of T cells in Graves' hyperthyroidism and ophthalmopathy. Overall study: Before treatment of any kind, peripheral blood was taken at initial diagnosis.

Trimming shortened V by 8 bases and J by 1 base, and 8 bases separated the two germline ends. The CDR3 is 12 amino acids. Per germline, CDR1 ENHRY and CDR2 SYGVKD. Remarks on this clonotype: Its specificity is not known.

The study's findings and limits: The model predicted ophthalmopathy a median 6.5 months before onset.

The TCR beta CDR3 regions underwent amplification using RNA transcripts as the source. During a first-round RT-PCR of the TCR CDR3, the HTBI primer set was used. TCRdb processed the multiplex PCR reads anew with MiXCR; each CDR3 protein has one entry. The top ten clones hold 8.9% of a sample with about 840,000 distinct CDR3 sequences, roughly 40% of them seen once. The rearrangement links TRBV10-3 to TRBJ1-1; no clear D. Sequenced: blood. The source of this sequence is a man between 18 and 35 years old with Graves' hyperthyroidism. CDR3 in amino acids: CAIWLENTEAFF. Written as DNA, the CDR3 is TGTGCCATCTGGTTGGAGAACACTGAAGCTTTCTTT.